This T cell receptor beta chain is drawn from a study of T-cell reconstitution after alpha-beta-depleted transplantation in children. The study, taken as a whole, reports: Elevated TCRbeta diversity at day 60 was traced, in some patients, to surviving recipient T cells and thymic progenitors. At the one-year point after transplant, T-cell counts and TCRbeta diversity were found to come mostly from T cells that had been newly produced. Expanded clones from the graft, numbering several hundred, reportedly supplied alpha-beta T cells about two months after transplant.

Preparation of the TCRbeta library involved a method that used unique molecular identifiers. TCRdb re-derived calls from the PCR reads in MiXCR, one entry per CDR3 protein. The data contain approximately 31,000 distinct CDR3 sequences, under 6.5% of them singletons. This clonotype has a count of ten or more. What it recognizes is unknown. Germline CDR1 is ENHRY and CDR2 is SYGVKD. The CDR3 length is 13 residues. After removal of 6 bases from V and 9 bases from J, the junction contained 8 bases not matched to a gene. Specimen: peripheral blood, collected 60 days after TCRalphabeta/CD19-depleted stem cell transplant. This chain links TRBV10-3 with TRBJ2-7; TRBD2 matches 10 bases. This TCR derives from a child in the first two years of life who had a stem cell transplant for acute myeloid leukemia, so the T cells may come from the graft donor. The CDR3 sequence: CAIRTETSGRQYF. Here the CDR3 DNA reads TGTGCCATCAGGACCGAGACTAGCGGGCGGCAGTACTTC.